This T cell receptor beta chain was sequenced in a study of blood T cell repertoires in COVID-19. The repertoire was sequenced with immunoSEQ multiplex PCR; TCRdb's copy has only in-frame clones and lacks some. The sample lists under 150,000 clones, approximately 91% occurring once. Trimming took 4 bases from V and 5 from J; bases not matched to a gene: 6. This CDR3 contains 15 residues. Germline V gene sequence: CDR1 SGDLS, CDR2 YYNGEE. Sequenced sample: peripheral blood. The V call is TRBV9, the J call TRBJ2-2, with 9 nucleotides matching TRBD1. The clonotype originates from a man aged 50 to 60 with active or convalescent COVID-19. The CDR3 region has the DNA TGTGCCAGCAGCACCACAGGGGGCCGGACCGGGGAGCTGTTTTTT. Translated: CASSTTGGRTGELFF.